This TCR beta chain stems from a study of blood T cell repertoires in COVID-19 (dated by TCRdb to 2018 to 2020). Study-level background: Collaborator samples came from the United States, Italy and Spain and covered acute and convalescent phases of COVID-19. The material from the prospective study consisted of cDNA or gDNA derived from T cells, B-cell-depleted T cells, or PBMCs. The dataset comprised deeply sampled blood TCRbeta repertoires from subjects exposed to, actively infected with, or recovered from COVID-19. The repertoires were released in a freely available public database intended as a resource for research on the immune response to SARS-CoV-2. Samples came from the ongoing ImmuneRACE study (first 160 participants) plus 1,254 subjects from 6 global collaborators. The sample metadata nearly always contained a de-identified subject ID, COVID-19 status, age in years and sex. HLA class I and class II types, where available, came from metadata supplied by the sample provider rather than from assay-based typing. The paper's findings and limits, for the study overall: Clinical and demographic metadata were provided uncurated, with the amount varying by source and participant.

Comment on this clone: This receptor's antigen is unknown. There are no base qualities to consult, and no much larger clone falls within one base.

The germline V gene gives CDR1 as SGHDN and CDR2 as FVKESK. The trim is 4 bases for V and 7 bases for J, with a gap of 15 bases between the germline ends. The CDR3, cysteine through phenylalanine, is 14 amino acids long. The DNA shown is the 42-base CDR3, in frame from base 1. The collaborating institutions used their own protocols to collect whole blood in K2EDTA tubes. For TCRbeta analysis, collaborators shipped samples as frozen whole blood, isolated PBMCs, or DNA extracted from either of those sample types. TCRbeta CDR3 regions were amplified from genomic DNA by means of the immunoSEQ Assay, a bias-controlled multiplex PCR. The published analysis was carried out like this. Nucleated cell counts per sample were estimated from amplification of reference gene primers within the assay. To quantify the absolute abundance of each unique TCRbeta CDR3 rearrangement, sequence reads were collapsed and filtered. For each sample, productive Simpson clonality was calculated by taking the square root of Simpson's diversity index across productive rearrangements. Not all clones reach the TCRdb copy of this immuneACCESS table, which keeps in-frame sequences only. Checked studies attribute under half of the gap to unresolved V genes and leave the rest unexplained. V and J calls and clone size follow that table, whereas D and trimming were derived from the DNA. The sample profile shows some 82,000 clones; 65% to 85% of them were found once. 39% of the sample is in the top ten clones.

Recombination linked TRBV14 to TRBJ2-3; TRBD1 is perhaps the D gene, given 6 matching bases. The sequence derives from an older man with active or convalescent COVID-19. Sequencing was performed on peripheral blood. This receptor carries the CDR3 CASSPTGNGNTQYF. The bases are TGTGCCAGCAGCCCAACAGGGAATGGTAATACGCAGTATTTT.